This TCR beta chain was identified during a study of T cell responses to AZD1222 COVID-19 vaccine. Assay: immunoSEQ multiplex PCR; the TCRdb copy retains only in-frame clones and omits some. The data contain approximately 76,000 clones, around 90% of them singletons. CDR3 length: 15 residues. Between the trimmed V and J ends, which lost 3 bases and 2 bases, there was a span of 11 bases. Germline-derived CDR1 and CDR2 are MNHEY and SMNVEV (reference sequence). This clone was recorded only once. This clonotype originated in an adult in good health. The J gene is TRBJ1-3, the V gene TRBV27, with D possibly matching TRBD1 (5 bases). Material: peripheral blood, obtained on day 0 of MenACWY control vaccination. The CDR3 loop is CASSLGGWAGNTIYF. DNA for the CDR3: TGTGCCAGCAGTTTGGGGGGGTGGGCTGGAAACACCATATATTTT.